Following are 9 T cell receptor beta chains from one sample sequenced in a study of response to subunit inactivated influenza vaccine. In TCRdb, the RT-PCR reads were re-called with MiXCR into one record per CDR3 protein. The profile covers 500,000 to 550,000 distinct CDR3 sequences, with approximately 6.9% appearing a single time and under 15% taken by the ten largest. The input for sequencing was PBMCs from blood, taken roughly 24 months after vaccination. These receptors originate from a man between 50 and 69 years old who received an inactivated influenza vaccine.

The genes are TRBV3-1 and TRBJ2-2, with TRBD1 matching 8 bases. Trimming cost V 5 bases and J 5 bases; bases outside gene matches: 10. Germline CDR1 and CDR2: LGHDT and YNNKEL (reference sequence). The CDR3 consists of 16 residues. As DNA, the CDR3 is TGTGCCAGCAGCAGGACGTCCAGGGGGCGAACCGGGGAGCTGTTTTTT. Its protein is CASSRTSRGRTGELFF.

CDR3 protein: CASTPTADSNEQFF. CDR3 coding DNA: TGTGCCAGCACCCCTACGGCGGATAGCAATGAGCAGTTCTTC. The rearrangement joins TRBV12-3 or TRBV12-4 to TRBJ2-1; D not certain. Trimming stripped 7 bases from V and 6 bases from J, with 16 bases between. CDR3 length: 14 residues.

This clonotype was detected many times. The V and J genes are TRBV5-7 and TRBJ2-3; D unresolved. TRBV5-7 is recorded as an ORF, its role being uncertain. The CDR3 runs to 10 residues. V lost 10 bases and J 7 bases, leaving 10 bases between the germline ends. The CDR3 sequence is CAQLGNTQYF. The DNA for the CDR3 is TGTGCCCAGCTAGGAAATACGCAGTATTTT.

The genes are TRBV20-1 and TRBJ1-5, with 7 bases lining up with TRBD1. Unmatched junction bases numbered 6, after V lost 5 bases and J lost 5 bases. There are 13 residues in the CDR3. CDR1 DFQATT and CDR2 SNEGSKA come from the germline V gene (reference sequence). In DNA, the CDR3 is TGCAGTGCTGCCACAGGGGTAGATCAGCCCCAGCATTTT. It is translated as CSAATGVDQPQHF.

This clonotype was detected only a few times. The chain links TRBV5-1 to TRBJ2-5; D is perhaps TRBD2 (6 bases). There are 16 residues in the CDR3. Germline V lookup: CDR1 SGHRS, CDR2 YFSETQ. Deletions cut 0 bases from V and 2 bases from J, with 14 bases between. DNA for the CDR3: TGCGCCAGCAGCTTGGTGATCGGGCGGGGACAAGAGACCCAGTACTTC. Translation gives CASSLVIGRGQETQYF.

The chain links TRBV11-2 to TRBJ1-4; 7 nucleotides align to TRBD1. The ends lost 3 bases at V and 4 bases at J; junction bases unmatched: 17. This CDR3 comprises 19 residues. Per the germline V gene, CDR1 is SGHAT and CDR2 is FQNNGV. In DNA, the CDR3 is TGTGCCAGCAGCTTTAATATCTTCCGGGACAGCCATAGTAATGAAAAACTGTTTTTT. Amino acids: CASSFNIFRDSHSNEKLFF.

The chain uses TRBV7-9 and TRBJ2-3, with D uncertain. The CDR3 is made up of 14 amino acids. V was clipped by 7 bases and J by 0 bases, with 11 bases between them. Germline CDR1 reads SEHNR; CDR2 reads FQNEAQ (reference sequence). This CDR3 is CASIHEVSTDTQYF. CDR3 nucleotide sequence: TGTGCCAGCATCCACGAGGTTAGCACAGATACGCAGTATTTT. Based on the CDR3 plus reference TRBV7-9 and TRBJ2-3, the full variable domain is DTGVSQNPRHKITKRGQNVTFRCDPISEHNRLYWYRQTLGQGPEFLTYFQNEAQLEKSRLLSDRFSAERPKGSFSTLEIQRTEQGDSAMYLCASIHEVSTDTQYFGPGTRLTVL.

This clonotype was detected a few times. The chain carries TRBV18 and TRBJ2-4; the match to TRBD1 covers 7 bases. After removal of 4 bases from V and 1 base from J, the junction contained 16 bases not matched to a gene. Germline V lookup: CDR1 KGHSH, CDR2 LQKENI. The CDR3 sequence is 19 residues long. Here the CDR3 DNA reads TGTGCCAGCTCACTATCCCCCGCGACAGGGATTTTCGCCAAAAACATTCAGTACTTC. Amino acids: CASSLSPATGIFAKNIQYF.

This clonotype was seen more than once but under ten times. V gene TRBV25-1 combines with J gene TRBJ1-1; a possible D gene is TRBD1 (5 bases). Germline CDR1 and CDR2: MGHDK and SYGVNS. Trimming removed 5 bases from V and 6 bases from J, with 13 bases in between. The CDR3 is made up of 13 amino acids. This CDR3 reads CASSIGAVPEAFF. The CDR3 nucleotides are TGTGCCAGCAGTATAGGGGCAGTTCCTGAAGCTTTCTTT.